The T cell receptor (beta chain) described here comes from a study of cytomegalovirus exposure and HLA in healthy donors. Among the 110 or so subjects of the validation cohort, separate from the roughly 650-subject first cohort, were the donors. Profiled with immunoSEQ multiplex PCR; TCRdb holds only in-frame clones, not every one. The data hold around 130,000 clones, with under 90% observed a single time. Unmatched junction bases numbered 8, after V lost 4 bases and J lost 7 bases. Germline CDR1 SGHKS, CDR2 YYEKEE (reference sequence). CDR3 length: 15 amino acids. The count of this clone is one. Its matching antigen is unknown. Study observations and caveats: It was found in a later analysis that first-cohort TCR clusters tended to co-occur in the 95 to 150 validation repertoires.

The source is a man aged 25 to 40 in good health and CMV-seronegative. The chain uses TRBV5-5 and TRBJ1-6; 7 nucleotides line up with TRBD1. The sequenced sample consisted of PBMCs. The DNA of the CDR3 is TGTGCCAGCAGCATCCGACAGGGCGGGAATTCACCCCTCCACTTT. Encoded protein: CASSIRQGGNSPLHF. Complete variable domain (other parts from reference TRBV5-5 and TRBJ1-6): DAGVTQSPTHLIKTRGQQVTLRCSPISGHKSVSWYQQVLGQGPQFIFQYYEKEERGRGNFPDRFSARQFPNYSSELNVNALLLGDSALYLCASSIRQGGNSPLHFGNGTRLTVT.